The 7 T cell receptor beta chains below all came from one sample that was sequenced in a study of blood T cell repertoires in COVID-19. The assay was immunoSEQ multiplex PCR, and TCRdb's table has in-frame clones only and misses some. The data contain about 91,000 clones, about 86% of them singletons. The sample comprised peripheral blood. The receptor source for this set is a woman aged 70 to 79 with acute or convalescent COVID-19.

The CDR3 DNA reads TGTGCCAGCAGCCAGACCAGGGGGCGAGGTTCTGAAGCTTTCTTT. It is translated as CASSQTRGRGSEAFF. The chain is built from TRBV3-1 (or the pseudogene TRBV3-2) and TRBJ1-1, with TRBD1 identical over 8 bases. This CDR3 has 15 residues. Germline-derived CDR1 and CDR2 are LGHDT and YNNKEL (reference sequence). Losses at the gene ends were 3 bases for V and 6 bases for J; bases not matched to a gene: 9.

The rearrangement uses TRBV7-3 and TRBJ2-7; TRBD1 might be the D (6 bases). The length of the CDR3 is 13 residues. V lost 5 bases, J lost 4 bases, and 12 bases lay in between. CDR1 and CDR2 (germline): SGHTA, FQGTGA. In DNA, the CDR3 is TGTGCCAGCAGCGTCACAGGGAATTACGAGCAGTACTTC. Protein product: CASSVTGNYEQYF.

V gene TRBV27 combines with J gene TRBJ2-5; 9 bases are a match to TRBD1. The CDR3 runs to 17 residues. The germline gives CDR1 MNHEY, CDR2 SMNVEV (reference sequence). V lost 2 bases to trimming and J lost 7 bases; unmatched junction nucleotides: 14. The CDR3 reads CASSLTSTGGWRRTQYF. The CDR3 DNA is TGTGCCAGCAGTTTAACGTCCACAGGGGGCTGGCGGAGGACCCAGTACTTC.

In this sample, this clone turned up once. This chain uses TRBV7-9 with TRBJ1-1; 12 nucleotides line up with TRBD1. This CDR3 has 15 residues. CDR1 and CDR2 from the germline V gene are SEHNR and FQNEAQ (reference sequence). Germline trimming cut 6 bases from V and 4 bases from J; bases unmatched to any gene: 6. The CDR3 is CASRRDRGLFTEAFF. The CDR3 region has the DNA TGTGCCAGCAGGCGGGACAGGGGGCTCTTCACTGAAGCTTTCTTT.

The chain joins TRBV11-2 to TRBJ2-2; tentatively, D is TRBD1 (6 bases). Germline CDR1 SGHAT, CDR2 FQNNGV. V was shortened by 1 base and J by 6 bases, with 12 bases between the two germline ends. There are 15 residues in the CDR3. In nucleotides, the CDR3 is TGTGCCAGCAGCTTAGTCAGGGGATCGGCCGGGGAGCTGTTTTTT. As protein: CASSLVRGSAGELFF. The full variable domain, in which reference TRBV11-2 and TRBJ2-2 provide the parts outside the CDR3, is EAGVAQSPRYKIIEKRQSVAFWCNPISGHATLYWYQQILGQGPKLLIQFQNNGVVDDSQLPKDRFSAERLKGVDSTLKIQPAKLEDSAVYLCASSLVRGSAGELFFGEGSRLTVL.

The gene calls are TRBV7-8 and TRBJ1-2, with a tentative D call TRBD1 (5 bases). This CDR3 comprises 14 residues. The germline gives CDR1 SGHVS, CDR2 FQNEAQ. V shed 1 base and J shed 5 bases, with 11 bases lying between them. For the CDR3, the DNA is TGTGCCAGCAGCTTAGGGGGCAGGTCTTATGGCTACACCTTC. Encoded protein: CASSLGGRSYGYTF.

CDR3 sequence (DNA): TGTGCCAGCAGCCTGGGACATATAAGGGGAGCTTTCTTT. It codes for CASSLGHIRGAFF. The J gene is TRBJ1-1, the V gene TRBV7-8; the D gene is possibly TRBD1 (6 bases). The germline CDR1 and CDR2 sequences are SGHVS and FQNEAQ. The CDR3 is 13 amino acids. The germline V and J ends were trimmed by 5 bases and 10 bases, with 17 bases remaining between them.